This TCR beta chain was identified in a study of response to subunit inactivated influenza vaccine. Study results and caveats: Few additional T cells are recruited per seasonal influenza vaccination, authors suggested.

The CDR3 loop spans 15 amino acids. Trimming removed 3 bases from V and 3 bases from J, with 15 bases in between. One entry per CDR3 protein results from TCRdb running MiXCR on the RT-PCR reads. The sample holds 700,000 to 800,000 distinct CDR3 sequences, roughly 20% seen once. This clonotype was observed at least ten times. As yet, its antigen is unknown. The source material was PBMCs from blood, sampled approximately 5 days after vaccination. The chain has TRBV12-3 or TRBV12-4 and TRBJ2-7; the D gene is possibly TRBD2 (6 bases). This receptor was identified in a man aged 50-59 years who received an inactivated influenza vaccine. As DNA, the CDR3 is TGTGCCAGCAGTTTGCGGGACGGGCGACACTACGAGCAGTACTTC. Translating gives CASSLRDGRHYEQYF.